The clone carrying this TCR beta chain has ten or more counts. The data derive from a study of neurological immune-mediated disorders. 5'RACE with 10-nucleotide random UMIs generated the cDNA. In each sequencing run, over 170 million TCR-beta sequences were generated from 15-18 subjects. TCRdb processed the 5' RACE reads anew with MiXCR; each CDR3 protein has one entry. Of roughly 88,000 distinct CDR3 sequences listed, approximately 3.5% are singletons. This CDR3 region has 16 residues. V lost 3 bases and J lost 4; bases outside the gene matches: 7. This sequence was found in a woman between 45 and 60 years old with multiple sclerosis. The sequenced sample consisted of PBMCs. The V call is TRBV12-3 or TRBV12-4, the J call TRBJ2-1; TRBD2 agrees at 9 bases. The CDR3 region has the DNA TGTGCCAGCAGTTTTTTAGCGGGGGCCAAATACAATGAGCAGTTCTTC. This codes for CASSFLAGAKYNEQFF.